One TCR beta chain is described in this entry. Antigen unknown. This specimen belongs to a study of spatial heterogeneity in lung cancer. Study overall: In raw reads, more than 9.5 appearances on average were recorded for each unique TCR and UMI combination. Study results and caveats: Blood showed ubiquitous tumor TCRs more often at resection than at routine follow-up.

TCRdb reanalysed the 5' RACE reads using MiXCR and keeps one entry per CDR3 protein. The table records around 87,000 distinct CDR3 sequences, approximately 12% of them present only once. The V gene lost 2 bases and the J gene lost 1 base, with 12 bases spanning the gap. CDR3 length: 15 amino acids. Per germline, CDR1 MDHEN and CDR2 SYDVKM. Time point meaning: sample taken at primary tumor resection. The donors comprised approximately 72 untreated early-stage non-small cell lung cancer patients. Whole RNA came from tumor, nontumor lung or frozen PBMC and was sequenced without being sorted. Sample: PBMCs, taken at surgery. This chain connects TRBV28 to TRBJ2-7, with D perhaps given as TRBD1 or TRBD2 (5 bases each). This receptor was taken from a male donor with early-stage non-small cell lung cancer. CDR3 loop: CASSLTGTASYEQYF. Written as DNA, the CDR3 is TGTGCCAGCAGTTTAACCGGGACCGCTTCCTACGAGCAGTACTTC.